This T cell receptor beta chain stems from a study of shared clonotypes between healthy human individuals. Whole-study results and caveats: The study found lower generation probabilities in non-shared clonotypes than in those shared by all four donors. About 5% was the fraction of naive CD4 clonotypes found shared across a few donors.

From CD4+ cells came CD45RA+ naive and CD45RA-negative memory subsets. The data were produced by immunoSEQ multiplex PCR, yet TCRdb's version contains in-frame clones alone and is incomplete. The table lists about 2.4 million clones, approximately 90% of them singletons. CDR3 length: 12 amino acids. In germline, CDR1 is MNHNY, CDR2 SVGAGI (reference sequence). V gave up 6 bases and J gave up 2 bases; unmatched junction bases: 0. Only a few counts were recorded for this clone. Its antigen is unidentified. V usage is TRBV6-6 and J usage is TRBJ2-7, with 8 bases identical to TRBD1. This sequence originates from a man between 18 and 35 years old in good health. Sequencing input: naive CD4+ T cells sorted from blood. Subset indicated: CD45RA+ positively selected. CDR3 sequence (DNA): TGTGCCAGCAGGGACAGGGCCTACGAGCAGTACTTC. Encoded protein: CASRDRAYEQYF.